This TCR beta chain was captured in a study of control samples from healthy donors and cancer patients. Libraries were prepared by immunoSEQ multiplex PCR; TCRdb keeps only in-frame clonotypes and omits some of them. The table lists approximately 49,000 clones, 80% to 90% of them singletons. The specimen was PBMCs. This sequence originates from a woman in her forties or fifties with lung cancer.

In nucleotides, the CDR3 is TGTGCCAGCAGCATCCTTGACGAATACACTGAAGCTTTCTTT. Protein product: CASSILDEYTEAFF. The chain carries TRBV5-5 and TRBJ1-1; D remains unclear. Germline assignment: CDR1 SGHKS and CDR2 YYEKEE (reference sequence). The CDR3 sequence is 14 residues long. Between the trimmed V and J ends, which lost 4 bases and 3 bases, there was a span of 13 bases.